Below are 21 T cell receptor beta chains sequenced from a single sample in a study of blood T cell repertoires in COVID-19. Libraries were prepared by immunoSEQ multiplex PCR; TCRdb keeps only in-frame clonotypes and omits some of them. The table shows about 140,000 clones, with about 87% occurring only once. Sequenced material: peripheral blood. All receptors come from a human donor in a cohort sampled during active COVID-19.

This clone is a singleton in its sample. V and J are TRBV11-2 and TRBJ2-5; TRBD1 aligns across 7 bases. Germline loops: CDR1 SGHAT, CDR2 FQNNGV. V lost 3 bases and J lost 4; bases outside the gene matches: 5. CDR3 length: 14 residues. This CDR3 reads CASSFSTGRETQYF. CDR3 bases: TGTGCCAGCAGCTTCTCGACAGGGCGAGAGACCCAGTACTTC.

This chain connects TRBV7-6 to TRBJ1-1, with D hard to call. The CDR3 loop spans 13 amino acids. V was trimmed by 1 base and J by 4 bases, leaving 7 bases between them. Looked up from germline, CDR1 is SGHVS and CDR2 is FNYEAQ. The CDR3 DNA reads as TGTGCCAGCAGCTTAGGAGCGGGCACTGAAGCTTTCTTT. Its translation: CASSLGAGTEAFF. Combining the CDR3 with reference TRBV7-6 and TRBJ1-1 gives the whole variable domain GAGVSQSPRYKVTKRGQDVALRCDPISGHVSLYWYRQALGQGPEFLTYFNYEAQQDKSGLPNDRFSAERPEGSISTLTIQRTEQRDSAMYRCASSLGAGTEAFFGQGTRLTVV.

The chain recombines TRBV6-5 with TRBJ2-7; a possible D gene is TRBD1 (6 bases). The CDR3 sequence is 14 residues long. The germline CDR1 and CDR2 sequences are MNHEY and SVGAGI. V gave up 6 bases and J gave up 0 bases, with 12 bases separating them. The CDR3 loop reads CASSFRDTSYEQYF. The DNA of the CDR3 is TGTGCCAGCAGCTTCCGGGACACCTCCTACGAGCAGTACTTC.

J is TRBJ2-7 and V is TRBV7-9; tentative D call: TRBD1 (6 bases). V was cut by 2 bases and J by 2 bases, with 16 bases left in between. CDR3 length equals 16 residues. In germline, CDR1 is SEHNR, CDR2 FQNEAQ (reference sequence). The CDR3 reads CASSLLTRGLAYEQYF. CDR3 DNA: TGTGCCAGCAGCTTATTGACCAGGGGTTTGGCCTACGAGCAGTACTTC.

The V and J genes are TRBV18 and TRBJ1-2; 7 nucleotides agree with TRBD1. The length of the CDR3 is 17 residues. CDR1 is KGHSH, CDR2 LQKENI, per germline. The V segment lost 2 bases and the J segment 3 bases; nucleotides outside the gene matches: 12. The CDR3 loop reads CASSPNKLSGGYYGYTF. CDR3 DNA: TGTGCCAGCTCACCAAATAAGTTGTCAGGGGGATACTATGGCTACACCTTC.

This clone was seen a single time. The chain couples TRBV28 to TRBJ1-5; D gene unclear. The V gene's germline CDR1 is MDHEN and CDR2 SYDVKM. The ends were cut back, 6 bases at V and 7 bases at J, with 13 bases in the middle. The CDR3 runs to 13 residues. In DNA, the CDR3 is TGTGCCAGCAGCTCAGTGGTTTCCCAGCCCCAGCATTTT. This sequence encodes CASSSVVSQPQHF.

The V and J genes are TRBV21-1 and TRBJ2-1; the table's D call of TRBD1 was not tested on the DNA. TRBV21-1 is a documented pseudogene. The CDR3 has 16 amino acids. CDR3 protein: CASSKPGGSPYNEQFF. CDR3 coding DNA: TGTGCCAGCAGCAAACCAGGGGGCAGCCCCTACAATGAGCAGTTCTTC.

This clone has only one observation. The rearrangement links TRBV6-4 to TRBJ1-6; D is possibly TRBD1 (5 bases). V was trimmed by 5 bases and J by 3 bases, leaving 8 bases between them. Germline V gives CDR1 MRHNA, CDR2 SNTAGT. The CDR3 runs 14 residues. CDR3 DNA sequence: TGTGCCAGCAGTCGGGACTTCTATAATTCACCCCTCCACTTT. As protein: CASSRDFYNSPLHF.

The chain has TRBV7-9 and TRBJ1-2; 9 bases align to TRBD1. The germline gives CDR1 SEHNR, CDR2 FQNEAQ (reference sequence). The CDR3 extends over 14 amino acids. The ends lost 5 bases at V and 4 bases at J; junction bases unmatched: 5. CDR3 in DNA: TGTGCCAGCAGCCCACAGGGGGCAGGCTATGGCTACACCTTC. It codes for CASSPQGAGYGYTF.

This clone appeared a single time. This chain connects TRBV5-5 to TRBJ1-2; 9 positions agree with TRBD1. The CDR3 runs to 16 residues. With 5 bases clipped from V and 4 bases from J, the junction kept 12 bases outside the gene matches. Germline V gene data show CDR1 as SGHKS and CDR2 as YYEKEE (reference sequence). The CDR3 spells CASSYGTGKEGYGYTF. Here the CDR3 DNA reads TGTGCCAGCAGTTACGGGACAGGGAAAGAAGGCTATGGCTACACCTTC.

J is TRBJ2-2 and V is TRBV5-4, with 7 bases lining up with TRBD1. CDR1 is SGHNT, CDR2 YYREEE, per germline (reference sequence). Trimming cost V 3 bases and J 7 bases; bases outside gene matches: 9. This CDR3 has 15 amino acids. The CDR3 is CASSSYRGLGGELFF. CDR3 DNA: TGTGCCAGCAGCTCTTACAGGGGTTTGGGCGGGGAGCTGTTTTTT.

The V call is TRBV11-3, the J call TRBJ2-7, with 9 bases that match TRBD1. V gave up 5 bases and J gave up 5 bases; unmatched junction bases: 7. CDR3 length equals 14 residues. In germline, CDR1 is SGHNT, CDR2 YENEEA. The CDR3 nucleotides are TGTGCCAGCAGCCCCCGGCGGACAGGGGACGAGCAGTACTTC. Translation: CASSPRRTGDEQYF.

The chain joins TRBV28 to TRBJ2-7; D is possibly TRBD1 (5 bases). V was pared by 2 bases and J by 3 bases, with 11 bases between. The CDR3 contains 14 residues. The germline gives CDR1 MDHEN, CDR2 SYDVKM. The CDR3 spells CASSLGQGYYEQYF. Here the CDR3 DNA reads TGTGCCAGCAGTTTAGGTCAGGGTTACTACGAGCAGTACTTC.

CDR3 coding DNA: TGTGCCAGCAGCCCTCTGTCTGGAAACACCATATATTTT. Protein product: CASSPLSGNTIYF. The chain couples TRBV9 to TRBJ1-3; D gene unclear. CDR1 and CDR2 from the germline V gene are SGDLS and YYNGEE. The CDR3 runs 13 residues. V dropped 4 bases and J dropped 1 base, with 6 bases sitting between them.

J is TRBJ1-1 and V is TRBV12-3 or TRBV12-4; D is possibly TRBD1 (5 bases). The CDR3 is made up of 13 amino acids. V was clipped by 2 bases and J by 6 bases, with 10 bases between them. The CDR3 sequence is CASSLPGGAEAFF. As DNA, the CDR3 is TGTGCCAGCAGTTTACCCGGGGGGGCTGAAGCTTTCTTT.

The V call is TRBV7-8, the J call TRBJ1-3; 9 bases fit TRBD1. The length of the CDR3 is 17 residues. Per germline, CDR1 SGHVS and CDR2 FQNEAQ. The J segment lost 3 bases and the V segment lost 4 bases, leaving 10 bases of the junction unmatched. CDR3 nucleotide sequence: TGTGCCAGCAGCTCTGGGTTTTGGGGACAGGGTGGAAACACCATATATTTT. Translating gives CASSSGFWGQGGNTIYF.

This CDR3 reads CASSRLERGTDTQYF. CDR3 coding DNA: TGTGCCAGCAGTCGCCTGGAGCGGGGCACAGATACGCAGTATTTT. The chain links TRBV6-5 to TRBJ2-3; possible D gene TRBD2, 6 bases. This CDR3 region has 15 residues. Trimming removed 5 bases at V and 1 base at J, with 13 bases between. Per the germline V gene, CDR1 is MNHEY and CDR2 is SVGAGI.

V usage is TRBV19 and J usage is TRBJ1-1; 7 bases map to TRBD1. The CDR3 length is 15 residues. Per the germline V gene, CDR1 is LNHDA and CDR2 is SQIVND (reference sequence). The V and J ends lost 3 bases and 4 bases, in that order; junction bases with no gene match: 8. The CDR3 reads CASSITTTGVTEAFF. Here the CDR3 DNA reads TGTGCCAGTAGTATCACCACAACAGGGGTCACTGAAGCTTTCTTT.

Only a few counts were recorded for this clone. The rearrangement uses TRBV4-1 and TRBJ2-2; 11 bases are a match to TRBD2. V lost 3 bases and J lost 7; bases outside the gene matches: 7. This CDR3 has 16 amino acids. The germline V gene encodes CDR1 MGHRA and CDR2 YSYEKL. The CDR3 sequence: CASSQLAGGRVGELFF. The CDR3, as DNA: TGCGCCAGCAGCCAGTTAGCGGGGGGGCGGGTCGGGGAGCTGTTTTTT.

V usage is TRBV5-1 and J usage is TRBJ2-7; D is possibly TRBD2 (7 bases). The CDR3 consists of 14 residues. Trimming shortened V by 4 bases and J by 2 bases, and 13 bases separated the two germline ends. Germline assignment: CDR1 SGHRS and CDR2 YFSETQ. The CDR3 coding sequence is TGCGCCAGCAGCCACGGGGGGCCGACCTACGAGCAGTACTTC. This translates into CASSHGGPTYEQYF.

This clone was recorded once. The chain recombines TRBV4-1 with TRBJ2-7; TRBD2 matches at 9 bases. The CDR3 length is 16 residues. Germline V gives CDR1 MGHRA, CDR2 YSYEKL. The junction had 9 bases not matched to a gene; V was cut back by 4 bases and J by 2 bases. Written as DNA, the CDR3 is TGCGCCAGCAGCCCCAGTCGAGCGGGGGGTACCTACGAGCAGTACTTC. It translates to CASSPSRAGGTYEQYF.